This T cell receptor beta chain was observed in a study of vaccination effects on CD4 cells after COVID-19. Study-level results: Marked clonal contraction of infection- and vaccine-induced clones was seen late after vaccination. Within healthy vaccinees, only 1 of 255 vaccine-induced clones displayed cross-reactivity with common cold coronaviruses. Early post-infection timepoints were missing from the study, which also had few convalescent patients.

Generated by immunoSEQ multiplex PCR, the TCRdb table keeps only in-frame clones and is missing some. The sample comprises roughly 71,000 clones, roughly three quarters of which are singletons, and more than 0.9% rests with the top ten. The V end was cut by 1 base, the J end by 0 bases, with 11 bases between. In germline, CDR1 is LNHNV, CDR2 YYDKDF (reference sequence). The CDR3 runs 16 residues. About this clone itself: Antigen specificity is unknown.

Sequencing followed a ViraFEST assay step that expanded antigen-specific CD4+ T cells with viral peptide pools. With 10 to 11 days of culture completed, CD4+ T cells were isolated. It was two doses of either the BNT162b2 or mRNA-1273 vaccine that participants received. According to the study, vaccine recipients showed no prior SARS-CoV-2 infection and negative nucleocapsid antibodies. The V and J genes are TRBV15 and TRBJ2-3, with D perhaps TRBD2 (5 bases). The sequencing used CD4+ T cells from PBMCs cultured with HCoV-OC43 spike peptides, collected after COVID-19 vaccination. Subset specified: HCoV-OC43 spike overlapping peptide pool stimulation. This receptor was obtained from a human donor who received a COVID-19 vaccine. CDR3 in DNA: TGTGCCACCAGCAGAGTAGTGGACTCTAGCACAGATACGCAGTATTTT. As protein: CATSRVVDSSTDTQYF.